These T cell receptor beta chains were read from a single sample in a study of blood T cell repertoires in COVID-19. Repertoires were generated with immunoSEQ multiplex PCR, while TCRdb's copy carries only in-frame clones and drops some. The sample shows about 190,000 clones, less than 85% of them seen only once. The specimen was PBMCs or T cells enriched from blood (not recorded which). The receptors originated from a woman aged 25 to 39 who had recovered from COVID-19. Both conserved end residues are part of each CDR3. The D gene is left open where the match is weak. Size values are once, few and many counts, or a class for expanded clones, and some rows have none.

j_gene	v_gene	abundance	d_gene	CDR3nt	CDR3aa
TRBJ2-4	TRBV5-7	NA	NA	TGTGCCAGCAGTAGGGGTAGGGCCAAAAACATTCAGTACTTC	CASSRGRAKNIQYF
TRBJ2-1	TRBV4-1	NA	TRBD2	TGCGCCAGCAGCCAAGAGGCAGCGGGGGGGCTTCCTTACAATGAGCAGTTCTTC	CASSQEAAGGLPYNEQFF
TRBJ1-4	TRBV29-1	NA	TRBD1	TGCAGCGTTTGTACTCCGGGACAGGGCGCAACTAATGAAAAACTGTTTTTT	CSVCTPGQGATNEKLFF
TRBJ2-7	TRBV7-9	NA	NA	TGTGCCAGCAGCTTAGCTTGGGCAGGGGACGAGCAGTACTTC	CASSLAWAGDEQYF
TRBJ2-2	TRBV2	NA	TRBD2	TGTGCCAGCAATGAACTAGCGGGGGAGCCCGGGGAGCTGTTTTTT	CASNELAGEPGELFF
TRBJ1-5	TRBV28	once	NA	TGTGCCAGCAGACAGGACAGTTGGCCCCAGCATTTT	CASRQDSWPQHF
TRBJ1-1	TRBV5-1	NA	NA	TGCGCCAGCAGCTTGGACAGGGACACTGAAGCTTTCTTT	CASSLDRDTEAFF
TRBJ2-2	TRBV28	NA	TRBD2	TGTGCCAGCAGTTTCACTAGCGGGGGGGCGAACACCGGGGAGCTGTTTTTT	CASSFTSGGANTGELFF
TRBJ2-3	TRBV10-1	NA	TRBD2	TGCGCCAGCAGTGAGTCGGGTCCGCGGGGGGTGAAGCAGTATTTT	CASSESGPRGVKQYF
TRBJ1-6	TRBV18	NA	TRBD1	TGTGCCAGCTCACCGGGACAGTATAATTCACCCCTCCACTTT	CASSPGQYNSPLHF
TRBJ2-3	TRBV12-3/TRBV12-4	NA	NA	TGTGCCAGCAGTTTACTAGATACGCAGTATTTT	CASSLLDTQYF
TRBJ1-2	TRBV27	NA	NA	TGTGCCAGCAGTTCGGGGCCGGGGGGCTATGGCTACACCTTC	CASSSGPGGYGYTF
TRBJ1-6	TRBV5-1	many	NA	TGCGCCAGCAGCTCCCAAAGAGGTGGGAGTTATAATTCACCCCTCCACTTT	CASSSQRGGSYNSPLHF
TRBJ1-2	TRBV10-3	NA	NA	TGTGCCTCCGGCGGGGGGGACTATGGCTACACCTTC	CASGGGDYGYTF
TRBJ2-7	TRBV28	NA	TRBD2	TGTGCCAGCAGGGGAACCGGGACTAGCGGGTACGAGCAGTACTTC	CASRGTGTSGYEQYF
TRBJ1-2	TRBV18	NA	TRBD1	TGTGCCAGCTCACCATCAGGGGGCTATGGCTACACCTTC	CASSPSGGYGYTF
TRBJ1-5	TRBV29-1	once	TRBD1	TGCAGCGTTGGGCCGGACAGGGTGCAGCCCCAGCATTTT	CSVGPDRVQPQHF
TRBJ1-1	TRBV24-1	NA	NA	TGTGCCACCAGTGACGAGGGGAACACTGAAGCTTTCTTT	CATSDEGNTEAFF
TRBJ1-4	TRBV7-9	NA	TRBD1	TGTGCCAGCAGCTTCCTCGGGACAGGGGGCGTTGGTGAAAAACTGTTTTTT	CASSFLGTGGVGEKLFF
TRBJ2-5	TRBV2	NA	TRBD1	TGTGCCAGCAGCGGGACAGGGGGCGGGGAGACCCAGTACTTC	CASSGTGGGETQYF
TRBJ1-1	TRBV30	NA	TRBD1	TGTGCCTGGAGTGTACGAGGACAGGGGTATAGCACTGAAGCTTTCTTT	CAWSVRGQGYSTEAFF
TRBJ2-5	TRBV2	NA	NA	TGTGCCAGCCAGGGGTGGTGGCGAGAACAAGAGACCCAGTACTTC	CASQGWWREQETQYF
TRBJ1-1	TRBV28	NA	NA	TGTGCCAGCTCACTTCCCCCGACAGGTTTGAACACTGAAGCTTTCTTT	CASSLPPTGLNTEAFF
TRBJ1-6	TRBV7-6	NA	TRBD1	TGTGCCAGCAGCTACGGACAGGGACCGAATTCACCCCTCCACTTT	CASSYGQGPNSPLHF
TRBJ2-7	TRBV19	NA	TRBD1	TGTGCCAGTAGTATCGGGACAGGAGCCTACGAGCAGTACTTC	CASSIGTGAYEQYF
TRBJ1-2	TRBV27	NA	NA	TGTGCCAGCAGTTTGAGACAGCCTAACTATGGCTACACCTTC	CASSLRQPNYGYTF
TRBJ2-6	TRBV3-1/TRBV3-2	NA	NA	TGTGCCAGCAGCCAAGTACAGCCGAACACTGGGGCCAACGTCCTGACTTTC	CASSQVQPNTGANVLTF
TRBJ2-1	TRBV3-1/TRBV3-2	NA	NA	TGTGCCAGCAGCGCACGAACAGGGGGGGTGAACAATGAGCAGTTCTTC	CASSARTGGVNNEQFF
TRBJ1-5	TRBV2	once	NA	TGTGCCAGCAGTGAAACACGGGTTAGCAATCAGCCCCAGCATTTT	CASSETRVSNQPQHF
TRBJ2-1	TRBV2	NA	NA	TGTGCCAGCTCCCTCGGAGAGATCGGTGAGCAGTTCTTC	CASSLGEIGEQFF
TRBJ2-3	TRBV5-1	NA	TRBD2	TGCGCCAGCAGCTTGTTCGGGCGGGAGGGCACAGATACGCAGTATTTT	CASSLFGREGTDTQYF
TRBJ2-3	TRBV6-4	NA	NA	TGTGCCAGCACCACTGAAGCGGGCGGCACAGATACGCAGTATTTT	CASTTEAGGTDTQYF
TRBJ1-1	TRBV5-8	NA	TRBD1	TGTGCCAGCAAGCGACAGGGGGCAGACACTGAAGCTTTCTTT	CASKRQGADTEAFF
TRBJ1-2	TRBV19	NA	NA	TGTGCCAGTAGAGCAGGGGTAATTGGCTACACCTTC	CASRAGVIGYTF
TRBJ1-4	TRBV30	NA	TRBD1	TGTGCCTGGAGCACCGGGACAGGGAATGAAAAACTGTTTTTT	CAWSTGTGNEKLFF
TRBJ1-1	TRBV2	NA	NA	TGTGCCAGCAGTGAAGCGGGAGGGAGCCCCACTGAAGCTTTCTTT	CASSEAGGSPTEAFF
TRBJ2-7	TRBV27	NA	TRBD1	TGTGCCAGCAGTCCCGGGACAGGATCTACCTACGAGCAGTACTTC	CASSPGTGSTYEQYF